The T cell receptor (beta chain) under discussion was sequenced for a study of blood T cells in healthy people across ages. Points from the study as a whole: A strong correlation between TCR beta diversity and naive T cell percentage was seen.

A J-beta primer mix and a sample-barcoded 5' primer were used in a second PCR of roughly 6 to 11 cycles. Researchers report that each sample yielded at least 3 million CDR3-containing paired-end reads. Each CDR3 protein gets one entry after TCRdb re-called the 5' RACE reads with MiXCR. The sample includes 780,000 or so distinct CDR3 sequences, roughly 50% seen only once; the top ten take roughly 25%. The CDR3 sequence is 15 residues long. The germline CDR1 and CDR2 sequences are SEHNR and FQNEAQ (reference sequence). Trimming stripped 6 bases from V and 2 bases from J, with 16 bases between. Comments on this clonotype: Its specificity is not known.

The chain joins TRBV7-9 to TRBJ2-5; D unclear. The source material was blood. This TCR was sampled from a man in his forties or fifties in good health. The CDR3 DNA reads TGTGCCAGCAGGCCACCCTTAGGGAATCAAGAGACCCAGTACTTC. Its translation is CASRPPLGNQETQYF.